The next 21 T cell receptor beta chains were all read from a single sample in a study of blood T cells in healthy people across ages. Combining a sample-barcoded 5' primer with a J-beta primer mix, a second PCR ran for about 6 to 12 cycles. TCRdb recomputed calls from the 5' RACE reads with MiXCR, one row per CDR3 protein. The table lists 850,000 to 1,000,000 distinct CDR3 sequences, roughly 51% of them singletons. Sequenced: blood. The receptors stem from a woman aged 55-69 years in good health.

The J gene is TRBJ2-7, the V gene TRBV12-3 or TRBV12-4, with D unclear. This CDR3 contains 13 residues. The V end lost 5 bases, the J end lost 4 bases, and 12 bases lay between the germline ends. Written as DNA, the CDR3 is TGTGCCAGCAGTAGGGCATATCTTTACGAGCAGTACTTC. It is translated as CASSRAYLYEQYF.

The chain joins TRBV5-1 to TRBJ1-4; 9 nucleotides line up with TRBD1. Germline V CDR1 and CDR2: SGHRS, YFSETQ. V lost 2 bases, J lost 5 bases, and 7 bases stayed unmatched. The CDR3 consists of 16 residues. The chain's CDR3 is CASSLQGALRNEKLFF. As DNA, the CDR3 is TGCGCCAGCAGCTTACAGGGGGCTCTGAGGAATGAAAAACTGTTTTTT.

In DNA, the CDR3 is TGCGCCAGCAGCTTGGCGGGACTATACACAGATACGCAGTATTTT. This translates into CASSLAGLYTDTQYF. The J gene is TRBJ2-3, the V gene TRBV5-1, with 7 bases that match TRBD2. The CDR3 is made up of 15 amino acids. V shed 0 bases, J shed 2 bases, and the junction held 3 bases outside the gene matches. Germline V lookup: CDR1 SGHRS, CDR2 YFSETQ.

CDR3 residues: CASSRGQVQPQHF. The CDR3 nucleotides read TGTGCCAGCAGCCGAGGTCAGGTCCAGCCCCAGCATTTT. The chain carries TRBV5-6 and TRBJ1-5; D uncertain. Trimming removed 4 bases at V and 7 bases at J, with 12 bases between. Germline V lookup: CDR1 SGHDT, CDR2 YYEEEE. CDR3 size: 13 residues.

The rearrangement links TRBV5-1 to TRBJ2-5; 10 bases map to TRBD2. Germline V gives CDR1 SGHRS, CDR2 YFSETQ. V dropped 3 bases and J dropped 9; count of bases not matched to a gene: 11. This CDR3 is built from 15 residues. CDR3 amino acids: CASSSAGLAREAQYF. In DNA form, the CDR3 reads TGCGCCAGCAGCTCCGCGGGACTAGCGCGCGAGGCCCAGTACTTC.

The chain recombines TRBV20-1 with TRBJ2-5; D tentatively fits TRBD1 or TRBD2 (5 bases each). Trimming took off 0 bases at V and 3 bases at J, with 14 bases between the two ends. The CDR3 length is 15 residues. From germline, CDR1 is DFQATT and CDR2 SNEGSKA (reference sequence). The CDR3 sequence: CSARDLGDQKETQYF. The CDR3 bases are TGCAGTGCTAGAGATCTGGGGGACCAAAAAGAGACCCAGTACTTC.

This chain connects TRBV27 to TRBJ2-1; D remains unclear. The CDR3 extends over 12 amino acids. Germline loops: CDR1 MNHEY, CDR2 SMNVEV (reference sequence). Trimming removed 7 bases at V and 1 base at J, with 5 bases between. CDR3 loop: CASKESYNEQFF. CDR3 DNA sequence: TGTGCCAGCAAGGAGTCCTACAATGAGCAGTTCTTC.

In its sample, this clonotype was seen many times. This chain links TRBV6-2 or TRBV6-3 with TRBJ2-5, with 8 bases matching TRBD1. With V trimmed by 2 bases and J by 2 bases, 7 bases remained unmatched. Looked up from germline, CDR1 is MNHEY and CDR2 is SVGEGT. The CDR3 is 16 residues long. The CDR3 bases are TGTGCCAGCAGTTACCCCAGGACAGGGCTGCAAGAGACCCAGTACTTC. Translating it yields CASSYPRTGLQETQYF.

This clonotype was found many times. The V and J genes are TRBV20-1 and TRBJ2-7, with 10 nucleotides matching TRBD2. Germline lookup yields CDR1 DFQATT and CDR2 SNEGSKA (reference sequence). The CDR3 has 16 amino acids. Unmatched junction bases numbered 11, after V lost 2 bases and J lost 4 bases. CDR3 nucleotides: TGCAGTGCTAGACCCTCAGACCTAGCGGGAGTTTACGAGCAGTACTTC. This encodes CSARPSDLAGVYEQYF.

The rearrangement links TRBV11-1 to TRBJ2-7; 7 positions match TRBD2. Germline V gene lookup returns CDR1 SGHAT and CDR2 FQDESV (reference sequence). This CDR3 region has 16 residues. Trimming at V came to 2 bases and at J to 4 bases, leaving 11 bases not matched to a gene. The CDR3 protein is CASSLPSGVNPYEQYF. CDR3 coding DNA: TGTGCCAGCAGCTTACCGAGCGGGGTGAACCCGTACGAGCAGTACTTC.

This clonotype came up a few times. This chain joins TRBV20-1 and TRBJ2-7; D is ambiguous. Trimming removed 2 bases from V and 2 bases from J, with 13 bases in between. Germline V gene sequence: CDR1 DFQATT, CDR2 SNEGSKA (reference sequence). The CDR3 is 14 amino acids. The CDR3 nucleotides are TGCAGTGCTAGACGGCCGGTTATCACCTACGAGCAGTACTTC. Its translation: CSARRPVITYEQYF.

The chain couples TRBV5-1 to TRBJ1-1, with D maybe TRBD1 (5 bases). The CDR3 loop spans 14 amino acids. Germline V gene data show CDR1 as SGHRS and CDR2 as YFSETQ. V was pared by 7 bases and J by 6 bases, with 19 bases between. The CDR3, as DNA: TGCGCCAGCGGACGGGGCGGGGGGATGTCTGAAGCTTTCTTT. It specifies CASGRGGGMSEAFF.

This clonotype has a single count. The V call is TRBV20-1, the J call TRBJ1-2; tentatively, D is TRBD1 (5 bases). The CDR3 loop spans 15 amino acids. CDR1 is DFQATT, CDR2 SNEGSKA, per germline (reference sequence). V was shortened by 6 bases and J by 3 bases, with 20 bases between the two germline ends. The CDR3 DNA is TGCAGTGCCGGAGGGGCGACCGGCGTTTACTATGGCTACACCTTC. Translation gives CSAGGATGVYYGYTF.

CDR3: CASSQRGTLTNEQFF. CDR3 nucleotides: TGTGCCAGCAGTCAGAGGGGCACCCTAACCAATGAGCAGTTCTTC. The chain uses TRBV2 and TRBJ2-1; D possibly matches TRBD1 or TRBD2 (5 bases each). V shed 5 bases and J shed 6 bases, with 17 bases lying between them. CDR3 size: 15 residues. Per the germline V gene, CDR1 is SNHLY and CDR2 is FYNNEI. The entire variable domain, with the rest obtained from reference TRBV2 and TRBJ2-1, is as follows: EPEVTQTPSHQVTQMGQEVILRCVPISNHLYFYWYRQILGQKVEFLVSFYNNEISEKSEIFDDQFSVERPDGSNFTLKIRSTKLEDSAMYFCASSQRGTLTNEQFFGPGTRLTVL.

In this sample, this clonotype turned up a few times. The genes are TRBV12-3 or TRBV12-4 and TRBJ2-5, with TRBD1 matching over 9 bases. The J call may not be correct, given that the DNA end is closer to TRBJ2-7. The CDR3 contains 15 residues. The DNA of the CDR3 is TGTGCCACCACCACTACCGGGACAGGGTTTTGCGAGCAGTACTTC. Protein product: CATTTTGTGFCEQYF.

CDR3: CASSSQRRYNEQFF. CDR3 DNA: TGTGCCAGCAGTTCCCAGCGGAGATACAATGAGCAGTTCTTC. This chain links TRBV27 with TRBJ2-1, with a tentative D call TRBD2 (5 bases). Trimming cost V 4 bases and J 4 bases, with 11 bases left between them. CDR3 length: 14 residues. Germline-derived CDR1 and CDR2 are MNHEY and SMNVEV (reference sequence).

A few counts support this clonotype. The chain employs TRBV4-2 and TRBJ2-7; TRBD2 is a possible D gene (6 bases). The V gene lost 1 base and the J gene lost 7 bases, with 14 bases spanning the gap. Germline loops: CDR1 LGHNA, CDR2 YNFKEQ. CDR3 length equals 14 residues. CDR3 in DNA: TGTGCCAGCAGCCAAGTTGGAGGGATAGGGGAGCAGTACTTC. Its translation: CASSQVGGIGEQYF.

This clonotype has ten or more counts. This sequence joins TRBV18 and TRBJ2-1; 12 nucleotides line up with TRBD2. CDR3 length equals 15 residues. The V gene end was trimmed by 8 bases and the J gene end by 4 bases; junction bases not matched to a gene: 6. Germline V lookup: CDR1 KGHSH, CDR2 LQKENI. CDR3 bases: TGTGCCAGCAGCCCGCTAGCGGGAGGGTACAATGAGCAGTTCTTC. Amino acids: CASSPLAGGYNEQFF.

The V gene is TRBV18, the J gene TRBJ1-1, with D possibly TRBD1 on 5 matching bases. Germline V gene lookup returns CDR1 KGHSH and CDR2 LQKENI. V was clipped by 3 bases and J by 4 bases, with 15 bases between them. The CDR3 is 15 residues long. The CDR3 region has the DNA TGTGCCAGCTCACCCTCCACGCAGGGCGGCACTGAAGCTTTCTTT. As protein: CASSPSTQGGTEAFF.

A few counts support this clonotype. The rearrangement links TRBV14 to TRBJ1-1; maybe TRBD1 (5 bases). The CDR3 extends over 12 amino acids. CDR1 SGHDN and CDR2 FVKESK come from the germline V gene. The V end was cut by 6 bases, the J end by 3 bases, with 8 bases between. The DNA for the CDR3 is TGTGCCAGCAGAGGGGAGTACACTGAAGCTTTCTTT. Encoded protein: CASRGEYTEAFF.

This chain connects TRBV20-1 to TRBJ2-1; tentative D call: TRBD2 (6 bases). CDR1 is DFQATT and CDR2 is SNEGSKA in the germline V gene (reference sequence). CDR3 size: 14 residues. Trimming stripped 2 bases from V and 2 bases from J, with 10 bases between. CDR3 sequence reads: CSARSGVTYNEQFF. The CDR3 coding sequence is TGCAGTGCTAGATCGGGAGTCACCTACAATGAGCAGTTCTTC.